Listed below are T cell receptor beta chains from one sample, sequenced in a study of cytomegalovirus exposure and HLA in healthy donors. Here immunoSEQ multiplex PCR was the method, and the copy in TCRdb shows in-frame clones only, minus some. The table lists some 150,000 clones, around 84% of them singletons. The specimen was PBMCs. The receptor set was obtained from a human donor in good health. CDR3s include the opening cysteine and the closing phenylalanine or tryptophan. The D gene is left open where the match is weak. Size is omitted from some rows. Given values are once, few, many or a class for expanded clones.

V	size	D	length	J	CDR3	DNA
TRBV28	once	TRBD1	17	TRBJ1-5	CASKSGQGASRNQPQHF	TGTGCCAGCAAAAGTGGGCAGGGGGCGTCGCGCAATCAGCCCCAGCATTTT
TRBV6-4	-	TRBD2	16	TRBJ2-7	CASTQSRLAGNYEQYF	TGTGCCAGCACCCAGTCTAGACTAGCGGGGAACTACGAGCAGTACTTC
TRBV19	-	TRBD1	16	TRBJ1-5	CASGRDRQYSNQPQHF	TGTGCCAGTGGACGGGACAGGCAGTATAGCAATCAGCCCCAGCATTTT
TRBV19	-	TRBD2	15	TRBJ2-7	CASSTGGTAGGEQYF	TGTGCCAGTAGTACAGGAGGGACAGCGGGAGGCGAGCAGTACTTC
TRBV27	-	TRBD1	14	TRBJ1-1	CASSWTGDNTEAFF	TGTGCCAGCAGTTGGACAGGGGATAACACTGAAGCTTTCTTT
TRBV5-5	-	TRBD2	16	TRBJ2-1	CASSGRLAGGGNEQFF	TGTGCCAGCAGCGGACGACTAGCGGGGGGTGGCAATGAGCAGTTCTTC
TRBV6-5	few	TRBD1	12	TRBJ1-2	CASGPTDRERTF	TGTGCCAGCGGCCCGACAGACAGGGAAAGAACCTTC
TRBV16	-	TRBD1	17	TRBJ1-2	CASSSSSYRGNNYGYTF	TGTGCCAGCAGCTCCTCAAGTTACAGGGGGAATAACTATGGCTACACCTTC
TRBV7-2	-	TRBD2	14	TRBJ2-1	CASSLSGGGYEQFF	TGTGCCAGCAGCTTAAGCGGCGGGGGTTATGAGCAGTTCTTC
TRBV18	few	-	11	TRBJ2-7	CASSPLFEQYF	TGTGCCAGCTCACCGTTATTCGAGCAGTACTTC
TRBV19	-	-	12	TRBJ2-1	CASNRGHNEQFF	TGTGCCAGCAACCGGGGTCACAATGAGCAGTTCTTC
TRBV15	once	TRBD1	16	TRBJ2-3	CATSRSGTGGIDTQYF	TGTGCCACCAGCAGATCCGGGACAGGGGGAATAGATACGCAGTATTTT
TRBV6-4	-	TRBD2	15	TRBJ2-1	CASSDSLAGDDEQFF	TGTGCCAGCAGTGACTCGCTAGCGGGAGATGATGAGCAGTTCTTC
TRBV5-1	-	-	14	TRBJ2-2	CASSLTVGTGELFF	TGCGCCAGCAGCTTAACCGTCGGGACCGGGGAGCTGTTTTTT
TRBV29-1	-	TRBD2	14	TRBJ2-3	CSAGSGGLTDTQYF	TGCAGCGCGGGGAGCGGGGGGCTCACAGATACGCAGTATTTT